This TCR beta chain derives from a study of long-term antiretroviral therapy in people with HIV. Participants who had HIV were, without exception, treated in the United States. Trimming took off 5 bases at V and 1 base at J, with 12 bases between the two ends. The CDR3 totals 14 residues. Germline CDR1 is SGHRS and CDR2 is YFSETQ. Sequencing used immunoSEQ v3.0 at survey level. TCRdb keeps only in-frame clones here, not all; method: immunoSEQ multiplex PCR. The sample contains 11,000 to 15,000 clones, roughly 80% of which appear only once. About this clone itself: Antigen: not known.

Findings and limits, study-wide: The repertoire was dominated at all time points by clones expanded before ART.

The receptor's source is a man aged 35-49 years with HIV. The chain employs TRBV5-1 and TRBJ1-1; a possible D gene is TRBD1 (5 bases). This specimen was unsorted PBMCs, taken 3.2 years before starting antiretroviral therapy. DNA of the CDR3: TGCGCCAGCAGGCTAGGGACGGAGAACACTGAAGCTTTCTTT. It specifies CASRLGTENTEAFF.